This T cell receptor beta chain was captured by sequencing in a study of shared clonotypes between healthy human individuals. Study-level information: Donors were two women and a few men aged 18 to 49. Regarding the study as a whole: Clonotypes not shared had lower generation probabilities than those common to all four donors. Clonotype sharing across donors was expected to vary with sequencing depth.

In the case of this clone: Its antigen is not identified.

The repertoire was sequenced with immunoSEQ multiplex PCR; TCRdb's copy has only in-frame clones and lacks some. The table lists just over 2,000,000 clones, 85% to 95% of them singletons. The CDR3 covers 18 residues. With 0 bases removed from V and 0 bases from J, the gap between germline ends came to 14 bases. Germline V gives CDR1 LGHNA, CDR2 YSLEER. The TCR originated in a young man in good health. This chain joins TRBV4-3 and TRBJ1-4; D not resolved. Sequences were obtained from naive CD4+ T cells sorted from blood. Subset defined: CD45RA+ positively selected. The CDR3 is CASSQDFGWSATNEKLFF. The CDR3 DNA reads as TGCGCCAGCAGCCAAGATTTCGGGTGGTCCGCAACTAATGAAAAACTGTTTTTT.